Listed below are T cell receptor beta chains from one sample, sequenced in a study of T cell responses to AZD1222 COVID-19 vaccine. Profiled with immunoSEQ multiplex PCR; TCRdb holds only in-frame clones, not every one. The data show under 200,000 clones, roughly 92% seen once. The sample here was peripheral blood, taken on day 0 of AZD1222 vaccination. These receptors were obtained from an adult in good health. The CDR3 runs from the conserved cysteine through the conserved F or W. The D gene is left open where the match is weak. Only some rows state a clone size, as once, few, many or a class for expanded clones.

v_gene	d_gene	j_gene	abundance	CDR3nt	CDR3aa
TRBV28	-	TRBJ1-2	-	TGTGCCAGCAGTTCAGAATTTAACTATGGCTACACCTTC	CASSSEFNYGYTF
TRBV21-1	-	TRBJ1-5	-	TGTAACAGGGATGACAAACCCCAGCATTTT	CNRDDKPQHF
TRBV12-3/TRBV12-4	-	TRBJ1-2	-	TGTGCCAGCAGTCTTCAGGGGAACTATGGCTACACCTTC	CASSLQGNYGYTF
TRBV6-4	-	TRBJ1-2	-	TGTGCCAGCAGTGACCCCGCTTACGGGGGTGGCTACACCTTC	CASSDPAYGGGYTF
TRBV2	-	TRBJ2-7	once	TGTGCCAGCTTGCTGACGGGATCGACGGGGGAGCAGTACTTC	CASLLTGSTGEQYF
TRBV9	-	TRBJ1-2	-	TGTGCCAGCAGCGCCGTTAATTCCGGGGGCTACACCTTC	CASSAVNSGGYTF
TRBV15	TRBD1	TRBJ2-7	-	TGTGCCACCAGCAGAGCCCTAGGGGGCCGTACCACCTACGAGCAGTACTTC	CATSRALGGRTTYEQYF
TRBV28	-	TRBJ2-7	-	TGTGCCAGCAGCCCTTGGTCTGGAGGGGATGGGGTCTACGAGCAGTACTTC	CASSPWSGGDGVYEQYF
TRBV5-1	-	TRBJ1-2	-	TGCGCCAGCAGCCCCGCAGGGGTTCGGGGGGGCGCTGGCTACACCTTC	CASSPAGVRGGAGYTF
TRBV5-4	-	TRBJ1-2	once	TGTGCCAGCAGCTTGAGGCCAGGAGGACCTAACTATGGCTACACCTTC	CASSLRPGGPNYGYTF
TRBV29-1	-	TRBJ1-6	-	TGCAGCGTTGCCCGGGACCCCTTGGGATCACCCCTCCACTTT	CSVARDPLGSPLHF
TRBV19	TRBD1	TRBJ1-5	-	TGTGCCAGTAGTAGGGCAGACAGGGTCAATCAGCCCCAGCATTTT	CASSRADRVNQPQHF
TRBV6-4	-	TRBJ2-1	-	TGTGCCAGCTCAACCCTTGGGCAGGGAGGTATCAATGAGCAGTTCTTC	CASSTLGQGGINEQFF
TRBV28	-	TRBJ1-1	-	TGTGCCAGCAGAATAGGGTCGTACGATGAAGCTTTCTTT	CASRIGSYDEAFF
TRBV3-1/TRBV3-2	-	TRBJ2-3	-	TGTGCCAGCAGCGCGGAGCGGAGGAGCACAGATACGCAGTATTTT	CASSAERRSTDTQYF
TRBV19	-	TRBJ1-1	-	TGTGCCAGTAGTATGACAGGGAACACTGAAGCTTTCTTT	CASSMTGNTEAFF
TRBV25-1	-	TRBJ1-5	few	TGTGCCAGCAGCCCGGGCTCTAATCAGCCCCAGCATTTT	CASSPGSNQPQHF
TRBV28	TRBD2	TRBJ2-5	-	TGTGCCAGCAGTTTCTTACTAGCGCAAGAGACCCAGTACTTC	CASSFLLAQETQYF
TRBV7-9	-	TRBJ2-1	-	TGTGCCAGCAGCCTATATAGCGGAAGCTACAATGAGCAGTTCTTC	CASSLYSGSYNEQFF
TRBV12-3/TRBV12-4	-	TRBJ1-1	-	TGTGCCAGCAGACGAACGAGGGGCCCTGAAGCTTTCTTT	CASRRTRGPEAFF
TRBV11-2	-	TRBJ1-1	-	TGTGCCAGCAGCTTATCGGGACTCCTGAACACTGAAGCTTTCTTT	CASSLSGLLNTEAFF
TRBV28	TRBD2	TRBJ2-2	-	TGTGCCAGCAGTCCCACGGGACTAGGGGCCGGGGAGCTGTTTTTT	CASSPTGLGAGELFF
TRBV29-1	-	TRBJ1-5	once	TGCAGCGTTGAAGGGTGGGTGGGGGATGGTCAGCCCCAGCATTTT	CSVEGWVGDGQPQHF
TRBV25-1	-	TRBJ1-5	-	TGTGCCAGCAGTGAGCGTAATAGCAATCAGCCCCAGCATTTT	CASSERNSNQPQHF
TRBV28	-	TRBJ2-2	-	TGTGCCAGCAGTCCCCAGGACACCGGGGAGCTGTTTTTT	CASSPQDTGELFF
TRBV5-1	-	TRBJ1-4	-	TGCGCCAGCAGCTCTGGGGTTTATAATGAAAAACTGTTTTTT	CASSSGVYNEKLFF
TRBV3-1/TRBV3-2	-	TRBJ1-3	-	TGTGCCAGCAGCCAAGCAGGGTATACGGCTGGAAACACCATATATTTT	CASSQAGYTAGNTIYF
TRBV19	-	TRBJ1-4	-	TGTGCCAGTTTGGGGAGCGCTAATGAAAAACTGTTTTTT	CASLGSANEKLFF
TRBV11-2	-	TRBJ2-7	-	TGTGCCAGCAGCTTAGGGGGGACCCTGAGCTACGAGCAGTACTTC	CASSLGGTLSYEQYF
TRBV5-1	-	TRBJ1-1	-	TGCGCCAGCAGCTCCTTACAGGACACTGAAGCTTTCTTT	CASSSLQDTEAFF
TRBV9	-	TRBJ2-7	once	TGTGCCAGCAGCGCCGGGGGCTTAGGCTACGAGCAGTACTTC	CASSAGGLGYEQYF
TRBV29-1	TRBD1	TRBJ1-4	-	TGCAGCGTACCGGGACAGGGCTTTGAAAAACTGTTTTTT	CSVPGQGFEKLFF
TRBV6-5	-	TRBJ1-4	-	TGTGCCAGCAGTTACAGCGGAGAATTGAATGAAAAACTGTTTTTT	CASSYSGELNEKLFF
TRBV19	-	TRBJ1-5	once	TGTGCCAGTAGTATAGTCTCAAGTAGCAATCAGCCCCAGCATTTT	CASSIVSSSNQPQHF
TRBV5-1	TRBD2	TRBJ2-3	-	TGCGCCAGCAGCTTGGTTTGGACTAGCGGACCTTCTGTGGGGCCCACAGATACGCAGTATTTT	CASSLVWTSGPSVGPTDTQYF
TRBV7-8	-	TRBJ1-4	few	TGTGCCAGCAGCTTACGGCAGTGGGCGCCTGAAAAACTGTTTTTT	CASSLRQWAPEKLFF
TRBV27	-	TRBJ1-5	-	TGTGCCAGCAGCAAAGGGGTTGATCAGCCCCAGCATTTT	CASSKGVDQPQHF
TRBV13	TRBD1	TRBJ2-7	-	TGTGCCAGCAGCTTAGACAGGGGCCACGAGCAGTACTTC	CASSLDRGHEQYF
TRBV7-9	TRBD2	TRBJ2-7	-	TGTGCCAGCAGTTTCCCGGGACTACCGTTACAGTACTTC	CASSFPGLPLQYF
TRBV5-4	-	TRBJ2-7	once	TGTGCCAGCAGTCGACCCTCGCTCCCTCCGGAGCAGTACTTC	CASSRPSLPPEQYF
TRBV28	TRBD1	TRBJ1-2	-	TGTGCCACTACCGGGACAGGAACATATGATGGCTACACCTTC	CATTGTGTYDGYTF
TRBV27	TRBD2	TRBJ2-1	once	TGTGCCAGCAGTTTATGGGGGAGGGCCTTGGGCAATGAGCAGTTCTTC	CASSLWGRALGNEQFF
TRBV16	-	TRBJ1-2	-	TGTGCCAGCAGCCAATTCCAGGATGGCAACTATGGCTACACCTTC	CASSQFQDGNYGYTF
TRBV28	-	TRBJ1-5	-	TGTGCCAGCAGCTTAATAACAGGACTGTATAGCAATCAGCCCCAGCATTTT	CASSLITGLYSNQPQHF
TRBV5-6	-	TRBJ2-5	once	TGTGCCAGCAGCTTGGACGTGATGGGGACTGGACACCAAGAGACCCAGTACTTC	CASSLDVMGTGHQETQYF
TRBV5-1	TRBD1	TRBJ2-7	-	TGCGCCAGCAGCTTGGGGACAGGGGGATACGAGCAGTACTTC	CASSLGTGGYEQYF
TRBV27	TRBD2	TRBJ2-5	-	TGTGCCAGCAGTTTCCTGACTAGCGGGAGTCCCGGGACCCAGTACTTC	CASSFLTSGSPGTQYF
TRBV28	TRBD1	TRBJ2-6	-	TGTGCCAGCAGATCCGGGGCAGGGGGTGCTGGGGCCAACGTCCTGACTTTC	CASRSGAGGAGANVLTF
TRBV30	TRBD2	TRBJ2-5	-	TGTGCCTGGACTCTAAGCGGGACTATGCGGGAGACCCAGTACTTC	CAWTLSGTMRETQYF
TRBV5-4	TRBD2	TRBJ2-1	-	TGTGCCAGCAGCTCGTATCGACTAGCGGTTTACAATGAGCAGTTCTTC	CASSSYRLAVYNEQFF
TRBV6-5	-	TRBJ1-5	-	TGTGCCAGCAGTTACTCCGGGGATCAGCCCCAGCATTTT	CASSYSGDQPQHF
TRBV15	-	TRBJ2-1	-	TGTGCCACCAGCAGAGAGGGTTTGGGGGATGAGCAGTTCTTC	CATSREGLGDEQFF
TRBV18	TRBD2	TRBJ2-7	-	TGTGCCAGCTCGCACGGGACTAGCGGCTACGAGCAGTACTTC	CASSHGTSGYEQYF
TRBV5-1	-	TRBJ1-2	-	TGCGCCAGCACTATAGGTTTGACTAACTATGGCTACACCTTC	CASTIGLTNYGYTF